A single sample gave rise to the 17 T cell receptor beta chains below, sequenced in a study of blood T cell repertoires in COVID-19. Repertoires were generated with immunoSEQ multiplex PCR, while TCRdb's copy carries only in-frame clones and drops some. The sample has approximately 360,000 clones, about 90% seen once. Sequencing was performed on peripheral blood. The receptors shown here come from a man aged 40-55 years with acute or convalescent COVID-19.

The rearrangement joins TRBV4-1 to TRBJ1-2; a weak D match, TRBD1 (5 bases). The CDR3 loop spans 16 amino acids. V lost 0 bases and J lost 8, with 19 bases in between. Germline loops: CDR1 MGHRA, CDR2 YSYEKL. CDR3 amino acids: CASSQEILVGGSGYTF. DNA of the CDR3: TGCGCCAGCAGCCAAGAAATTCTGGTGGGGGGTTCCGGCTACACCTTC.

The V gene is TRBV27, the J gene TRBJ2-1, with a tentative D call TRBD2 (5 bases). Trimming left V 2 bases short and J 7 bases short, with 12 bases between. The CDR3 extends over 14 amino acids. Germline CDR1 is MNHEY and CDR2 is SMNVEV (reference sequence). The DNA for the CDR3 is TGTGCCAGCAGTTTAGCCATAGCGTGGAATGAGCAGTTCTTC. This translates into CASSLAIAWNEQFF.

The CDR3 sequence is CASSLLTSGRAAGELFF. DNA of the CDR3: TGTGCCAGCAGTTTATTGACTAGCGGGAGGGCCGCCGGGGAGCTGTTTTTT. The rearrangement joins TRBV28 to TRBJ2-2; 14 bases match TRBD2. Looked up from germline, CDR1 is MDHEN and CDR2 is SYDVKM. There are 17 residues in the CDR3. With V trimmed by 1 base and J by 6 bases, 4 bases remained unmatched.

This sequence joins TRBV4-1 and TRBJ2-1, with 10 bases aligning to TRBD2. Germline trimming cut 4 bases from V and 0 bases from J; bases unmatched to any gene: 3. This CDR3 has 16 amino acids. Germline V gene lookup returns CDR1 MGHRA and CDR2 YSYEKL. The CDR3 coding sequence is TGCGCCAGCAGCCCCCAGCGGGGGGGCTCCTACAATGAGCAGTTCTTC. This codes for CASSPQRGGSYNEQFF.

This rearrangement joins TRBV4-3 to TRBJ1-1, with D possibly being TRBD1 (6 bases). Per germline, CDR1 LGHNA and CDR2 YSLEER. This CDR3 region has 14 residues. V lost 7 bases, J lost 1 base, and 13 bases lay in between. The CDR3 sequence: CASNSGQPNTEAFF. The CDR3 nucleotides are TGCGCCAGCAACTCAGGACAGCCGAACACTGAAGCTTTCTTT.

The gene calls are TRBV5-6 and TRBJ1-4; D gene unclear. This CDR3 has 14 residues. The V gene's germline CDR1 is SGHDT and CDR2 YYEEEE. V lost 0 bases, J lost 5 bases, and 8 bases lay in between. CDR3 coding DNA: TGTGCCAGCAGCTTGGTGGCTGCAAATGAAAAACTGTTTTTT. It translates to CASSLVAANEKLFF.

V is TRBV6-5 and J is TRBJ2-5; 9 bases are shared with TRBD1. The germline CDR1 and CDR2 sequences are MNHEY and SVGAGI. CDR3 length equals 13 residues. The trim removed 5 bases at V and 5 bases at J, leaving 3 bases unmatched. CDR3 DNA: TGTGCCAGCAGTAGGGACAGGGTGGAGACCCAGTACTTC. The encoded protein is CASSRDRVETQYF.

The chain couples TRBV20-1 to TRBJ1-2, with 7 bases identical to TRBD1. V shed 3 bases and J 3 bases; nucleotides not matched to a gene: 4. CDR3 length equals 13 residues. From germline, CDR1 is DFQATT and CDR2 SNEGSKA (reference sequence). This CDR3 reads CSASRGLDYGYTF. The CDR3 coding sequence is TGCAGTGCTAGTAGGGGGCTAGACTATGGCTACACCTTC.

The J gene is TRBJ2-5, the V gene TRBV9; 7 bases agree with TRBD2. The CDR3 totals 15 residues. V was clipped by 4 bases and J by 7 bases; unmatched bases: 13. Germline V CDR1 and CDR2: SGDLS, YYNGEE. CDR3 sequence reads: CASSPRLAPLGTQYF. The CDR3 DNA sequence: TGTGCCAGCAGCCCAAGACTAGCCCCGCTTGGGACCCAGTACTTC.

The V call is TRBV7-8, the J call TRBJ2-3; D possibly corresponds to TRBD2 (5 bases). The V gene lost 1 base and the J gene lost 6 bases, with 14 bases spanning the gap. The germline gives CDR1 SGHVS, CDR2 FQNEAQ. CDR3 length: 15 amino acids. CDR3: CASSLVRVNKDTQYF. CDR3 in DNA: TGTGCCAGCAGCTTAGTGAGGGTCAACAAGGATACGCAGTATTTT.

The J gene is TRBJ2-4, the V gene TRBV11-2; tentative D call: TRBD1 (5 bases). CDR1 is SGHAT, CDR2 FQNNGV, per germline. The CDR3 has 14 amino acids. Trimming took 2 bases from V and 8 from J, leaving 13 bases between them. The CDR3 region has the DNA TGTGCCAGCAGCTTACAAGTCAGGGTTGACATTCAGTACTTC. As protein: CASSLQVRVDIQYF.

V gene TRBV27 combines with J gene TRBJ2-5, with 10 nucleotides matching TRBD1. The CDR3 length is 14 residues. CDR1 MNHEY and CDR2 SMNVEV come from the germline V gene (reference sequence). V shed 2 bases, J shed 4 bases, and the junction held 1 base outside the gene matches. CDR3: CASSLRDRGETQYF. Written as DNA, the CDR3 is TGTGCCAGCAGTTTACGGGACAGGGGAGAGACCCAGTACTTC.

V is TRBV24-1 and J is TRBJ2-1; 7 bases are shared with TRBD2. Germline assignment: CDR1 KGHDR and CDR2 SFDVKD. The trim removed 2 bases at V and 7 bases at J, leaving 4 bases unmatched. The CDR3 is made up of 14 amino acids. The DNA for the CDR3 is TGTGCCACCAGTGATTGGGACTACGTAAATGAGCAGTTCTTC. Translating gives CATSDWDYVNEQFF.

V is TRBV2 and J is TRBJ1-1, with TRBD1 matching 7 bases. Germline V gene data show CDR1 as SNHLY and CDR2 as FYNNEI. The junction had 12 bases not matched to a gene; V was cut back by 7 bases and J by 7 bases. The CDR3 has 14 amino acids. CDR3 sequence reads: CASTEATGKVEAFF. CDR3 nucleotides: TGTGCCAGCACCGAAGCGACAGGGAAGGTTGAAGCTTTCTTT.

This clone was observed a handful of times. This chain links TRBV9 with TRBJ2-5; D perhaps matches TRBD1 (5 bases). The V gene's germline CDR1 is SGDLS and CDR2 YYNGEE. The CDR3 spans 16 residues. Deletions cut 0 bases from V and 1 base from J, with 13 bases between. The CDR3 loop is CASSVGGSNLQETQYF. In DNA, the CDR3 is TGTGCCAGCAGCGTAGGGGGCAGTAATCTCCAAGAGACCCAGTACTTC.

CDR3 protein: CASSLGTGQNQPQHF. CDR3 nucleotides: TGTGCCAGCAGTCTAGGGACAGGGCAAAATCAGCCCCAGCATTTT. The chain employs TRBV27 and TRBJ1-5, with 9 bases identical to TRBD1. The germline gives CDR1 MNHEY, CDR2 SMNVEV (reference sequence). CDR3 length: 15 amino acids. The ends lost 5 bases at V and 4 bases at J; junction bases unmatched: 6.

The chain couples TRBV24-1 to TRBJ2-1, with a weak D call TRBD2 (5 bases). CDR3 size: 13 residues. V was trimmed by 4 bases and J by 10 bases, leaving 13 bases between them. CDR1 is KGHDR and CDR2 is SFDVKD in the germline V gene. CDR3 protein: CATSEILGGEQFF. CDR3 DNA: TGTGCCACCAGTGAAATACTAGGCGGGGAGCAGTTCTTC.